The source of this T cell receptor beta chain is a study of OX40 agonist ivuxolimab in advanced cancers. The study, taken as a whole, reports: More expanded clones were seen, on average, in CD8+ T cells than in CD4+. Patients with a partial response at 0.1-3.0 mg/kg had among the lowest clonal expansion. Doses of 0.1 to 3.0 mg/kg were accompanied by clonal expansion of CD4+ and CD8+ blood T cells by week 6.

The CDR3 extends over 14 amino acids. V trimming: 11 bases; J trimming: 1 base; junction bases outside the gene matches: 10. From germline, CDR1 is MNHEY and CDR2 SVGAGI. As for this clone: The antigen is unknown.

Only in-frame clones appear in the TCRdb table, and some are missing; sequencing was by immunoSEQ multiplex PCR. Of some 80,000 clones listed, about 82% are singletons. The sequences come from CD4+ or CD8+ T cells sorted from blood, collected in a trial of the OX40 agonist ivuxolimab. The TCR comes from an adult with an advanced solid tumor such as melanoma, head and neck, liver or kidney cancer. The chain uses TRBV6-5 and TRBJ1-1; 7 bases map to TRBD1. CDR3 region: CAGGPTGKNTEAFF. CDR3 sequence (DNA): TGTGCCGGCGGGCCGACAGGGAAGAACACTGAAGCTTTCTTT.